A selection of T cell receptor beta chains follows, all from one sample in a study of patients with pleural tuberculosis. TCRdb fed the reads into MiXCR, producing one record per CDR3 protein. This table has 29,000 or so distinct CDR3 sequences, 15% to 20% appearing once. Sequenced sample: peripheral blood. These receptors were obtained from a human donor with pleural tuberculosis. Both conserved end residues are part of each CDR3. The order of the fields is D gene, clone size, CDR3 length, V gene, J gene, CDR3 protein, CDR3 DNA. D genes are given only for firm matches. A clone size is listed for some rows: how often the clone was seen (once, few, many), or a class if it is expanded.

.	many	13	TRBV20-1	TRBJ2-7	CSALEGGSYEQYF	TGCAGTGCTTTGGAGGGAGGATCGTACGAGCAGTACTTC
TRBD2	many	13	TRBV29-1	TRBJ2-1	CSVRGGPYNEQFF	TGCAGCGTTCGGGGGGGTCCCTACAATGAGCAGTTCTTC
.	many	14	TRBV19	TRBJ1-2	CASSGLDAFQGYTF	TGTGCCAGTAGTGGCCTGGACGCTTTCCAAGGCTACACCTTC
.	many	12	TRBV12-3/TRBV12-4	TRBJ1-5	CASSPPEGPQHF	TGTGCCAGCAGTCCACCGGAAGGGCCCCAGCATTTT
.	many	16	TRBV28	TRBJ2-5	CASTSGGSNFQETQYF	TGTGCCAGCACCTCGGGGGGCAGCAATTTCCAAGAGACCCAGTACTTC
.	many	18	TRBV28	TRBJ1-2	CASSSRPGGNLPNYGYTF	TGTGCCAGCAGCTCACGCCCCGGGGGCAATCTCCCAAACTATGGCTACACCTTC
TRBD2	few	19	TRBV19	TRBJ2-1	CASSIEVGLAGGPGNEQFF	TGTGCCAGTAGTATAGAAGTGGGACTAGCGGGGGGCCCGGGGAATGAGCAGTTCTTC
.	many	15	TRBV7-8	TRBJ1-3	CASSLGARGGNTIYF	TGTGCCAGCAGCTTAGGCGCCCGAGGTGGAAACACCATATATTTT
.	many	11	TRBV20-1	TRBJ2-1	CSAEDYNEQFF	TGCAGTGCTGAGGATTACAATGAGCAGTTCTTC
.	many	14	TRBV2	TRBJ1-2	CASSELRRNYGYTF	TGTGCCAGCAGTGAATTAAGACGGAACTATGGCTACACCTTC
.	medium-sized	13	TRBV20-1	TRBJ1-1	CSARQDMNTEAFF	TGCAGTGCTCGACAGGATATGAACACTGAAGCTTTCTTT
.	many	15	TRBV20-1	TRBJ1-5	CSARPGGGLYQPQHF	TGCAGTGCTAGGCCTGGGGGAGGGCTGTATCAGCCCCAGCATTTT
.	few	13	TRBV12-3/TRBV12-4	TRBJ1-5	CASSGYSNQPRHF	TGTGCCAGCAGTGGATATAGCAACCAGCCCCGGCATTTT
TRBD1	many	13	TRBV7-9	TRBJ2-7	CASSGDREYEQYF	TGTGCCAGCAGCGGGGACAGGGAATACGAGCAGTACTTC
.	many	15	TRBV6-1	TRBJ1-5	CASTPRSNSNQPQHF	TGTGCCAGCACGCCGCGGTCGAATAGCAATCAGCCCCAGCATTTT
TRBD1	many	15	TRBV28	TRBJ2-7	CASSLRGTGVGEQYF	TGTGCCAGCAGTTTAAGGGGGACAGGGGTTGGCGAGCAGTACTTC
.	many	12	TRBV5-1	TRBJ2-3	CASREGTDTQYF	TGCGCCAGCAGGGAAGGTACAGATACGCAGTATTTT
.	many	11	TRBV27	TRBJ2-7	CASSFGTEQYF	TGTGCCAGCAGTTTTGGGACAGAGCAGTACTTC
TRBD2	many	14	TRBV6-4	TRBJ2-3	CASSNSGGTDTQYF	TGTGCCAGCAGTAATAGCGGGGGTACAGATACGCAGTATTTT
.	.	19	TRBV25-1	TRBJ2-1	CASSPPPRLSSDSYNEQFF	TGTGCCAGCAGCCCTCCACCTAGGCTTTCGTCTGACTCCTACAATGAGCAGTTCTTC
TRBD2	medium-sized	17	TRBV6-6	TRBJ2-5	CASSYVGLAGGRETQYF	TGTGCCAGCAGTTACGTAGGACTAGCGGGAGGTAGGGAGACCCAGTACTTC
.	many	13	TRBV29-1	TRBJ2-7	CSVPRRGPGEQYF	TGCAGCGTCCCTAGGCGGGGGCCGGGGGAGCAGTACTTC
.	medium-sized	18	TRBV27	TRBJ1-1	CASSLAVPGGVKNTEAFF	TGTGCCAGCAGTCTCGCCGTACCCGGGGGTGTTAAGAACACTGAAGCTTTCTTT
TRBD1	many	12	TRBV29-1	TRBJ1-2	CSVEDRGLGYTF	TGCAGCGTTGAAGACAGGGGGCTTGGCTACACCTTC
.	many	13	TRBV2	TRBJ1-2	CASSEIQIYGYTF	TGTGCCAGCAGTGAAATACAGATCTATGGCTACACCTTC
.	many	15	TRBV19	TRBJ1-5	CASSIVEADNQPQHF	TGTGCCAGTAGTATTGTGGAGGCGGACAATCAGCCCCAGCATTTT
.	.	14	TRBV12-3/TRBV12-4	TRBJ1-1	CASSPVRKNIEAFF	TGTGCCAGCAGTCCAGTCAGGAAGAACATTGAGGCTTTCTTT
.	medium-sized	13	TRBV14	TRBJ1-5	CASSQAPRQPQHF	TGTGCCAGCAGCCAAGCCCCAAGACAGCCCCAGCATTTT
TRBD1	many	14	TRBV29-1	TRBJ2-2	CSAGTGGNTGELFF	TGCAGCGCTGGGACAGGTGGTAACACCGGGGAGCTGTTTTTT
.	many	15	TRBV2	TRBJ1-1	CASSLRRHQNTEAFF	TGTGCCAGCAGTCTGCGGAGACACCAGAACACTGAAGCTTTCTTT
TRBD1	many	15	TRBV7-8	TRBJ2-3	CASRGGTGVLDTQYF	TGTGCCAGCAGAGGCGGGACAGGGGTTTTGGATACGCAGTATTTT
.	many	15	TRBV11-2	TRBJ1-6	CASSLGHKANSPLHF	TGTGCCAGCAGCTTAGGCCACAAGGCCAATTCACCCCTCCACTTT
.	many	12	TRBV7-6	TRBJ2-1	CASSLDSNEQFF	TGTGCCAGCAGCTTAGACAGCAATGAGCAGTTCTTC
.	.	15	TRBV7-2	TRBJ1-1	CASSAITGGNTEASF	TGTGCCAGCAGCGCTATCACGGGAGGCAACACTGAAGCTTCCTTT
.	many	13	TRBV30	TRBJ1-1	CAWSWNRNTEAFF	TGTGCCTGGAGTTGGAATAGGAACACTGAAGCTTTCTTT
.	many	14	TRBV20-1	TRBJ2-3	CSAEDGPSTDTQYF	TGCAGTGCCGAGGACGGACCTAGCACAGATACGCAGTATTTT
.	many	12	TRBV29-1	TRBJ2-7	CSVESPSYEQYF	TGCAGCGTTGAATCCCCCTCCTACGAGCAGTACTTC
.	many	16	TRBV6-1	TRBJ2-7	CASSPTFRTASYEQYF	TGTGCCAGCAGCCCAACCTTTAGGACTGCCTCCTACGAGCAGTACTTC
TRBD1	.	16	TRBV7-2	TRBJ1-1	CASSPGQGKMNTEASF	TGTGCCAGCAGCCCCGGACAGGGAAAAATGAACACTGAAGCTTCCTTT
.	.	17	TRBV4-3	TRBJ1-6	CASSRPGGDWRNSPLHF	TGCGCCAGCAGCCGCCCCGGAGGGGACTGGCGGAATTCACCCCTCCACTTT
.	many	11	TRBV29-1	TRBJ1-1	CSGGGNTEAFF	TGCAGCGGGGGGGGGAACACTGAAGCTTTCTTT
TRBD2	many	15	TRBV9	TRBJ2-1	CASSVVAGGINEQFF	TGTGCCAGCAGCGTAGTAGCGGGAGGAATAAATGAGCAGTTCTTC
.	.	15	TRBV28	TRBJ2-1	CASSPPPLSYNEQFF	TGTGCCAGCAGCCCTCCACCACTCTCCTACAATGAGCAGTTTTTC
TRBD2	many	17	TRBV6-6	TRBJ2-7	CASSYSTSGRVSYEQYF	TGTGCCAGCAGTTACTCGACTAGCGGGAGGGTCTCCTACGAGCAGTACTTC
TRBD1	many	14	TRBV7-6	TRBJ2-7	CASSSGQGANEQYF	TGTGCCAGCAGCTCGGGACAGGGGGCCAACGAGCAGTACTTC
.	medium-sized	17	TRBV6-2/TRBV6-3	TRBJ1-5	CASSYVHGMNSNQPQHF	TGTGCCAGCAGTTATGTGCACGGGATGAATAGCAATCAGCCCCAGCATTTT
.	many	17	TRBV5-1	TRBJ1-2	CASSREGASEGFGGYTF	TGCGCCAGCAGCCGTGAGGGTGCAAGTGAGGGCTTCGGTGGCTACACCTTC
.	many	13	TRBV9	TRBJ2-2	CASSVEGSGELFF	TGTGCCAGCAGCGTAGAGGGGTCCGGGGAGCTGTTTTTT
.	many	14	TRBV7-2	TRBJ1-5	CASSLGQGAQPQHF	TGTGCCAGCAGCTTAGGGCAGGGAGCTCAGCCCCAGCATTTT
TRBD2	many	16	TRBV7-9	TRBJ2-4	CASSYLAGAAKNIQYF	TGTGCCAGCAGCTACTTAGCGGGGGCGGCCAAAAACATTCAGTACTTC
.	many	16	TRBV28	TRBJ1-5	CATSLVARQNNQPQHF	TGTGCCACCTCTCTCGTCGCCCGACAGAACAATCAGCCCCAGCATTTT
TRBD1	many	17	TRBV4-1	TRBJ1-5	CASSQRQGASRSQPQHF	TGCGCCAGCAGCCAAAGACAGGGTGCGAGTAGGAGTCAGCCCCAGCATTTT
.	.	14	TRBV6-9	TRBJ2-1	CASSRNGQLNDQLF	TGTGCCAGCAGTCGGAATGGACAGCTCAATGATCAGCTCTTC
TRBD1	many	14	TRBV20-1	TRBJ2-7	CSARTGTGTYEQYF	TGCAGTGCTAGGACCGGGACAGGGACCTACGAGCAGTACTTC
.	many	17	TRBV19	TRBJ1-2	CASSFANPGRSNYGYTF	TGTGCCAGTAGTTTCGCCAATCCGGGACGCAGTAACTATGGCTACACCTTC
.	many	13	TRBV29-1	TRBJ2-7	CSVTADSSYEQYF	TGCAGCGTTACGGCCGACAGCTCCTACGAGCAGTACTTC
.	many	14	TRBV2	TRBJ1-5	CASSQGYSNQPQHF	TGTGCCAGCAGCCAGGGTTATAGCAATCAGCCCCAGCATTTT
.	.	14	TRBV7-2	TRBJ2-1	CTSSLELLYNEQFF	TGTACCAGCAGCTTAGAGCTTTTGTACAATGAGCAGTTCTTC
.	.	11	TRBV20-1	TRBJ2-3	CSATETDTQYF	TGCAGTGCTACGGAAACAGATACGCAGTATTTT
.	many	12	TRBV30	TRBJ1-5	CAWGQTNQPQHF	TGTGCCTGGGGACAGACAAATCAGCCCCAGCATTTT